Sequencing of this TCR beta chain was carried out in a study of cytomegalovirus exposure and HLA in healthy donors. PCR used 60 Vbeta primers and 13 Jbeta primers. Data came from immunoSEQ multiplex PCR; TCRdb stores just in-frame clones and leaves some out. The sample has some 200,000 clones, 65% to 80% seen once. As concerns this clone: As yet, its antigen is unknown.

The CDR3 sequence is 14 residues long. Germline-derived CDR1 and CDR2 are SNHLY and FYNNEI. The V end lost 6 bases, the J end lost 1 base, and 13 bases lay between the germline ends. There were likely unrecorded immune exposures, though donors were nominally healthy when sampled. The study, taken as a whole, reports: Analyses of presence and absence presupposed an approximately uniform sequencing depth across donors. At a 0.05 false discovery rate, a later analysis found 16,951 TCR beta sequences to be associated with HLA alleles. Clonal expansion was found to be greater in HLA-associated TCR beta chains than in equally common others in a later analysis.

The TCR comes from a man between 40 and 49 years old in good health and CMV-seronegative. The specimen sequenced was PBMCs. This sequence joins TRBV2 and TRBJ2-7; tentative D call: TRBD1 (6 bases). The CDR3, as DNA: TGTGCCAGCAGGCCGGGACACATTTCCTACGAGCAGTACTTC. This gives the protein CASRPGHISYEQYF.